Described below is a single T cell receptor beta chain sequence and its context. The target antigen is unknown. The sample originates from a study of T cell responses to AZD1222 COVID-19 vaccine. Background on the study: Pooling of second doses given at about 4 or about 12 weeks was done.

Overall study findings and caveats: The sample set comprised mostly white British donors with more females, and clonal diversity was possibly underestimated.

This CDR3 is built from 15 residues. V lost 6 bases, J lost 0 bases, and 15 bases lay in between. Germline CDR1 is SGHTA and CDR2 is FQGNSA. This table comes from immunoSEQ multiplex PCR, and its TCRdb copy is limited to in-frame clones, with some not included. This table has about 78,000 clones, about nine tenths appearing once. The rearrangement uses TRBV7-2 and TRBJ2-7, with a tentative D call TRBD2 (7 bases). The sequence came from an adult in good health. Sequencing used peripheral blood, obtained on day 0 of AZD1222 vaccination. This CDR3 is CASSRQGGGSYEQYF. The CDR3 DNA sequence: TGTGCCAGCAGTCGGCAAGGGGGGGGCTCCTACGAGCAGTACTTC. Together with reference TRBV7-2 and TRBJ2-7, the CDR3 gives the full variable domain: GAGVSQSPSNKVTEKGKDVELRCDPISGHTALYWYRQSLGQGLEFLIYFQGNSAPDKSGLPSDRFSAERTGGSVSTLTIQRTQQEDSAVYLCASSRQGGGSYEQYFGPGTRLTVT.